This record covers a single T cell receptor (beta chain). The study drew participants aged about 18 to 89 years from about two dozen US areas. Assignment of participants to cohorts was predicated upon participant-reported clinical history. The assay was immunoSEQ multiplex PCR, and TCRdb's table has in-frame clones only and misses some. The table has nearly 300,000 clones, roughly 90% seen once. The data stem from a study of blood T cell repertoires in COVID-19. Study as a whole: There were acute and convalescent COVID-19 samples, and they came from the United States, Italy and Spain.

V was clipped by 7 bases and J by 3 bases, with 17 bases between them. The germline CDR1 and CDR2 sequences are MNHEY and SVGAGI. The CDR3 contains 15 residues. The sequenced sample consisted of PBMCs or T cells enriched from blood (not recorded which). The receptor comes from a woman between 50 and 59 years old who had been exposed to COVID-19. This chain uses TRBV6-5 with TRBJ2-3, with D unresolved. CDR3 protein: CASNRRGLGTDTQYF. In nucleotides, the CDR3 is TGTGCCAGCAATAGACGAGGTTTAGGTACAGATACGCAGTATTTT.